In this sample, the clone carrying this T cell receptor (beta chain) turned up many times. A much larger clone is a single base away; this may be a read error. The data were taken from a study of breast tumors, draining lymph nodes, adjacent tissues. TCRdb passed the multiplex PCR reads through MiXCR, listing each CDR3 protein once. Of about 16,000 distinct CDR3 sequences detected, approximately 42% appear once; the ten largest clones hold about an eighth. Germline CDR1 is SGHTA and CDR2 is FQGNSA. The CDR3 spans 15 residues. The chain joins TRBV7-2 to TRBJ2-6; D is perhaps TRBD1 (5 bases). The sample was tumor-adjacent breast tissue. This TCR was recovered from a female donor with breast cancer. Some clones in this sample may be carry-over from other donors' samples. Here the CDR3 DNA reads TGTGCCAGCAGCTTAATCAGCTCTGGGGCCAACGTCCTGCCTTTC. It encodes CASSLISSGANVLPF. Drawing the rest from reference TRBV7-2 and TRBJ2-6, the complete variable domain is GAGVSQSPSNKVTEKGKDVELRCDPISGHTALYWYRQSLGQGLEFLIYFQGNSAPDKSGLPSDRFSAERTGGSVSTLTIQRTQQEDSAVYLCASSLISSGANVLPFGAGSRLTVL.